This T cell receptor (beta chain) emerged from a study of OX40 agonist ivuxolimab in advanced cancers. Describing the broader study: Ivuxolimab, which targeted the costimulatory receptor OX40 (CD134), was an agonistic, fully human IgG2 monoclonal antibody. Intravenous ivuxolimab was administered to patients every 2 weeks at six dose levels: 0.01, 0.1, 0.3, 1.5, 3 and 10 mg/kg. Among the approximately 54 dose-escalation patients, about 19 had hepatocellular carcinoma, about 15 melanoma, 9 renal cell carcinoma and 9 head and neck cancer. In the dose-escalation cohort, around four fifths of patients were male, and the mean age was approximately 60 years, with a range of 23 to 79. Prior anti-PD-1, anti-PD-L1 or anti-CTLA-4 therapy was permitted, and checkpoint inhibitors had been received by less than 45% of dose-escalation patients. Partial responses occurred in three dose-escalation patients: two with cutaneous melanoma and one with hepatocellular carcinoma. The point of sequencing TCRbeta in the periphery was to test whether ivuxolimab changed TCR sequence diversity and drove clonal T-cell expansion. The paper describes the monotherapy dose-escalation part (N of about 52 patients) of the phase I trial of ivuxolimab. Overall study results and their limits: After ivuxolimab, expanded clones were on average more numerous among CD8+ T cells than among CD4+ T cells. Low levels of normalized T-cell clonal expansion were also seen in some nonresponding patients. Clonal expansion of both CD4+ and CD8+ blood T cells was observed from baseline to week 6 at doses 0.1 to 3.0 mg/kg. In the 0.1-3.0 mg/kg groups, partial responders were among the patients with the lowest normalized peripheral clonal expansion, particularly in CD8+ T cells. Antigen specificity was not determined for the clonally expanded peripheral T cells.

The trial excluded patients who had a history of autoimmune disease or were on systemic immunosuppression. In every dose cohort, peripheral blood was drawn for TCR sequencing at baseline, cycle 4 day 1, and cycle 7 day 1. The samples were taken from a phase I, first-in-human, multicenter, open-label dose-escalation trial of ivuxolimab. Adults with locally advanced or metastatic melanoma, renal cell, hepatocellular, or head and neck squamous cell carcinoma were enrolled in the trial. Before TCR sequencing, CD4+ and CD8+ T cells were separately sorted from peripheral blood. For this clone: Its antigen has not been determined. No clone much larger than this one lies a single base away; base qualities are absent.

V was cut back by 1 base and J by 5 bases, leaving a gap of 0 bases between them. The germline V gene specifies MDHEN as CDR1 and SYDVKM as CDR2. The CDR3 sequence holds 12 residues, the cysteine and phenylalanine included. CDR3 DNA is the only sequence kept; it has 36 bases, read in frame from the first base. For sequencing of the TCRbeta CDR3 region, genomic DNA was extracted from the sorted cells. The immunoSEQ Assay was used to sequence the TCRbeta CDR3 regions. This is the immuneACCESS table as TCRdb keeps it, with only in-frame sequences that have V and J called. A part of the clones is gone; compared with another copy, unresolved V genes explain less than half, and the rest is unexplained. This sample is represented by about 100,000 clones; 94% of them were singletons. Of the sample, over 2.5% falls within the top ten clones.

The chain links TRBV28 with TRBJ1-6, with no reliable assignment of the D segment. The TCR comes from an adult with an advanced solid tumor such as melanoma, head and neck, liver or kidney cancer. The sample was CD4+ or CD8+ T cells sorted from blood, taken in a trial of the OX40 agonist ivuxolimab. In nucleotides, the sequence is TGTGCCAGCAGTTTATATAATTCACCCCTCCACTTT. Translation gives CASSLYNSPLHF. With all but the CDR3 taken from the reference TRBV28 and TRBJ1-6 genes, the full variable domain is: DVKVTQSSRYLVKRTGEKVFLECVQDMDHENMFWYRQDPGLGLRLIYFSYDVKMKEKGDIPEGYSVSREKKERFSLILESASTNQTSMYLCASSLYNSPLHFGNGTRLTVT.